A single sample gave rise to the 27 T cell receptor beta chains below, sequenced in a study of tissue T cells after allogeneic stem cell transplantation. Adult allogeneic hematopoietic cell transplant recipients with steroid-refractory graft-versus-host disease were prospectively enrolled for research autopsy. Libraries were prepared by immunoSEQ multiplex PCR; TCRdb keeps only in-frame clonotypes and omits some of them. The profile shows more than 1,500 clones, around 76% of them singletons. This specimen consisted of stomach tissue, obtained at autopsy. The receptor source for this set is a male patient at least 60 years old with steroid-refractory graft-versus-host disease after an allogeneic stem cell transplant. Certain T cells may be donor cells from the graft.

This clone showed up just once. This chain joins TRBV5-5 and TRBJ1-4, with 9 bases fitting TRBD1. J lost 5 bases, V lost 4 bases, and 9 bases had no gene match. The germline gives CDR1 SGHKS, CDR2 YYEKEE (reference sequence). CDR3 length: 16 residues. The CDR3 coding sequence is TGTGCCAGCAGCCGAAATCCGGGACAGGGAAATGAAAAACTGTTTTTT. It yields the protein CASSRNPGQGNEKLFF.

The chain carries TRBV28 and TRBJ1-4; no definite D call. This CDR3 comprises 15 residues. CDR1 and CDR2 from the germline V gene are MDHEN and SYDVKM. V shed 4 bases and J shed 0 bases, with 9 bases lying between them. CDR3 sequence reads: CASSSLSATNEKLFF. CDR3 sequence (DNA): TGTGCCAGCAGTTCCCTGAGTGCAACTAATGAAAAACTGTTTTTT.

This clone was counted once. The V and J genes are TRBV7-2 and TRBJ2-7; 7 bases fit TRBD1. The CDR3 is 17 residues long. J lost 2 bases, V lost 1 base, and 11 bases had no gene match. Germline V gene lookup returns CDR1 SGHTA and CDR2 FQGNSA. CDR3 amino acids: CASSLDSGTAFTYEQYF. In nucleotides, the CDR3 is TGTGCCAGCAGCTTAGACTCTGGGACAGCCTTTACCTACGAGCAGTACTTC.

The rearrangement uses TRBV5-6 and TRBJ1-1, with 7 bases identical to TRBD1. There are 15 residues in the CDR3. Germline lookup yields CDR1 SGHDT and CDR2 YYEEEE. V was pared by 5 bases and J by 2 bases, with 9 bases of the junction left unmatched. The CDR3 region has the DNA TGTGCCAGCAGTTACGGCACAGGGGATAACACTGAAGCTTTCTTT. Translating gives CASSYGTGDNTEAFF.

This clone was observed a handful of times. The chain has TRBV5-1 and TRBJ2-7; TRBD1 matches at 7 bases. Germline CDR1 is SGHRS and CDR2 is YFSETQ. The CDR3 consists of 16 residues. Trimming at V came to 3 bases and at J to 0 bases, leaving 9 bases not matched to a gene. CDR3 in DNA: TGCGCCAGCAGCTCACCCGGTGGGACAGTCTCCTACGAGCAGTACTTC. This encodes CASSSPGGTVSYEQYF.

The chain has TRBV14 and TRBJ1-2, with 8 bases matching TRBD1. Per the germline V gene, CDR1 is SGHDN and CDR2 is FVKESK. The CDR3 loop spans 17 amino acids. V dropped 0 bases and J dropped 6; count of bases not matched to a gene: 12. The CDR3 region is CASSQDGDRGSFDGYTF. Written as DNA, the CDR3 is TGTGCCAGCAGCCAAGATGGAGACAGGGGATCATTTGATGGCTACACCTTC.

This clone has a handful of counts. The V and J genes are TRBV5-1 and TRBJ2-7; the D gene is possibly TRBD1 (6 bases). Germline CDR1 and CDR2: SGHRS and YFSETQ. The ends were cut back, 1 base at V and 0 bases at J, with 11 bases in the middle. This CDR3 has 15 residues. CDR3 nucleotide sequence: TGCGCCAGCAGCTTGTTCCAGGGGCCCTCCTACGAGCAGTACTTC. This encodes CASSLFQGPSYEQYF.

CDR3 amino acids: CASSFDRLNYGYTF. The CDR3 DNA sequence: TGTGCCAGCAGCTTCGACAGGCTTAACTATGGCTACACCTTC. The genes are TRBV7-9 and TRBJ1-2; a weak D match, TRBD1 (6 bases). CDR3 length equals 14 residues. With 3 bases removed from V and 1 base from J, the gap between germline ends came to 9 bases. Germline V gene data show CDR1 as SEHNR and CDR2 as FQNEAQ (reference sequence).

This clone has a single count. The chain uses TRBV19 and TRBJ1-5, with D tentatively TRBD1 (6 bases). V gave up 8 bases and J gave up 3 bases, with 14 bases separating them. The CDR3 extends over 14 amino acids. Germline lookup yields CDR1 LNHDA and CDR2 SQIVND (reference sequence). The DNA of the CDR3 is TGTGCCAGTTCCCGGGACACCGACAATCAGCCCCAGCATTTT. It encodes CASSRDTDNQPQHF.

The chain links TRBV5-1 to TRBJ2-2; D might be TRBD1 or TRBD2, each matching 5 bases. Germline V gives CDR1 SGHRS, CDR2 YFSETQ. CDR3 size: 16 residues. V dropped 5 bases and J dropped 0 bases, with 14 bases sitting between them. CDR3 residues: CASRQDGGANTGELFF. In DNA form, the CDR3 reads TGCGCCAGCAGACAGGATGGGGGAGCGAACACCGGGGAGCTGTTTTTT. The full variable domain, in which reference TRBV5-1 and TRBJ2-2 provide the parts outside the CDR3, is KAGVTQTPRYLIKTRGQQVTLSCSPISGHRSVSWYQQTPGQGLQFLFEYFSETQRNKGNFPGRFSGRQFSNSRSEMNVSTLELGDSALYLCASRQDGGANTGELFFGEGSRLTVL.

The J gene is TRBJ2-3, the V gene TRBV19, with 10 nucleotides matching TRBD1. This CDR3 comprises 15 residues. The J segment lost 5 bases and the V segment lost 3 bases, leaving 5 bases of the junction unmatched. Germline loops: CDR1 LNHDA, CDR2 SQIVND (reference sequence). The CDR3 reads CASSIGTGEGDTQYF. The CDR3 region has the DNA TGTGCCAGTAGTATTGGGACAGGGGAAGGAGATACGCAGTATTTT.

The chain links TRBV5-1 to TRBJ2-7, with TRBD1 matching 7 bases. The V gene end was trimmed by 5 bases and the J gene end by 3 bases; junction bases not matched to a gene: 8. This CDR3 region has 14 residues. Germline lookup yields CDR1 SGHRS and CDR2 YFSETQ. This CDR3 reads CASSTGVPGYEQYF. CDR3 coding DNA: TGCGCCAGCAGTACAGGGGTGCCTGGCTACGAGCAGTACTTC.

CDR3 residues: CAWSRDRGNYEQYF. The DNA of the CDR3 is TGTGCCTGGAGCCGGGACAGGGGAAACTACGAGCAGTACTTC. The chain has TRBV30 and TRBJ2-7; 10 bases are shared with TRBD1. After removal of 3 bases from V and 3 bases from J, the junction contained 5 bases not matched to a gene. Germline V gene sequence: CDR1 GTSNPN, CDR2 SVGIG (reference sequence). The CDR3 has 14 residues.

The chain recombines TRBV7-8 with TRBJ2-6; no reliable D call. Trimming took off 5 bases at V and 5 bases at J, with 13 bases between the two ends. CDR1 and CDR2 from the germline V gene are SGHVS and FQNEAQ. The CDR3 contains 15 residues. CDR3 sequence: CASSDPQSRANVLTF. The CDR3 DNA sequence: TGTGCCAGCAGCGACCCACAAAGTCGGGCCAACGTCCTGACTTTC.

This clone was counted between two and nine times. The genes are TRBV3-1 (or the pseudogene TRBV3-2) and TRBJ2-7; 7 bases match TRBD2. Germline V gene sequence: CDR1 LGHDT, CDR2 YNNKEL (reference sequence). The V segment lost 3 bases and the J segment 5 bases; nucleotides outside the gene matches: 7. The CDR3 loop spans 14 amino acids. The CDR3: CASSHGGGRNEQYF. In DNA form, the CDR3 reads TGTGCCAGCAGCCATGGGGGGGGTCGAAACGAGCAGTACTTC.

This clone occurred once. The chain uses TRBV11-3 and TRBJ2-3, with D uncertain. The CDR3 is 16 residues long. V dropped 4 bases and J dropped 2 bases, with 16 bases sitting between them. CDR1 SGHNT and CDR2 YENEEA come from the germline V gene. In DNA, the CDR3 is TGTGCCAGCAGCTCGGGCCAGGCCTCTCCCACAGATACGCAGTATTTT. Its protein product is CASSSGQASPTDTQYF. The entire variable domain, with the rest obtained from reference TRBV11-3 and TRBJ2-3, is as follows: EAGVVQSPRYKIIEKKQPVAFWCNPISGHNTLYWYLQNLGQGPELLIRYENEEAVDDSQLPKDRFSAERLKGVDSTLKIQPAELGDSAVYLCASSSGQASPTDTQYFGPGTRLTVL.

DNA of the CDR3: TGTGCCAGCAGCCGTTACCCGGAGGACGAGCAGTACTTC. Protein sequence: CASSRYPEDEQYF. The chain is built from TRBV7-8 and TRBJ2-7; D possibly corresponds to TRBD2 (5 bases). Deletions cut 5 bases from V and 5 bases from J, with 13 bases between. CDR1 is SGHVS and CDR2 is FQNEAQ in the germline V gene. This CDR3 spans 13 amino acids.

The chain has TRBV23-1 and TRBJ2-7; 11 nucleotides match TRBD1. TRBV23-1 counts as an open reading frame of uncertain function. J lost 5 bases, V lost 2 bases, and 8 bases had no gene match. The CDR3 runs to 16 residues. The CDR3 nucleotides are TGCGCCAGCAGTCAAGGGGACAGGGGGTATTGTCACGAGCAGTACTTC. Protein product: CASSQGDRGYCHEQYF.

CDR3 protein: CASSLNNEQFF. As DNA, the CDR3 is TGTGCCAGTTCCCTCAACAATGAGCAGTTCTTC. The chain combines TRBV9 with TRBJ2-1; D remains unclear. Deletions cut 8 bases from V and 5 bases from J, with 8 bases between. From germline, CDR1 is SGDLS and CDR2 YYNGEE. The CDR3 is made up of 11 amino acids. Supplemented by reference TRBV9 and TRBJ2-1, the full variable domain reads DSGVTQTPKHLITATGQRVTLRCSPRSGDLSVYWYQQSLDQGLQFLIQYYNGEERAKGNILERFSAQQFPDLHSELNLSSLELGDSALYFCASSLNNEQFFGPGTRLTVL.

This sequence joins TRBV27 and TRBJ2-2; D is uncertain. Trimming stripped 5 bases from V and 6 bases from J, with 19 bases between. The CDR3 covers 16 residues. Germline-derived CDR1 and CDR2 are MNHEY and SMNVEV (reference sequence). DNA for the CDR3: TGTGCCAGCAGTCCCGCCAGGATAGATGCCCCCGGGGAGCTGTTTTTT. Its protein is CASSPARIDAPGELFF.

In DNA form, the CDR3 reads TGTGCCAGCAGCTTGACGTCGAGCACTGAAGCTTTCTTT. Encoded protein: CASSLTSSTEAFF. This sequence joins TRBV5-8 and TRBJ1-1; D is undetermined. This CDR3 has 13 residues. Germline V gene lookup returns CDR1 SGHTS and CDR2 YDEGEE. The V end lost 1 base, the J end lost 4 bases, and 8 bases lay between the germline ends.

This clone has just a few counts. DNA for the CDR3: TGCGCCAGCAGCCCGCGGGAGAACACTGAAGCTTTCTTT. Protein product: CASSPRENTEAFF. This chain joins TRBV5-1 and TRBJ1-1; D not resolved. In germline, CDR1 is SGHRS, CDR2 YFSETQ. Trimming took 4 bases from V and 1 from J, leaving 8 bases between them. This CDR3 contains 13 residues.

The CDR3 nucleotides read TGTGCCAGCAGTATCTTAAGCACAGATACGCAGTATTTT. Its protein is CASSILSTDTQYF. The chain couples TRBV6-5 to TRBJ2-3; no clear D. This CDR3 spans 13 amino acids. The ends were cut back, 5 bases at V and 0 bases at J, with 6 bases in the middle. Germline lookup yields CDR1 MNHEY and CDR2 SVGAGI.

The gene calls are TRBV5-1 and TRBJ2-3, with 11 bases aligning to TRBD2. V trimming: 0 bases; J trimming: 6 bases; junction bases outside the gene matches: 6. This CDR3 contains 16 residues. Looked up from germline, CDR1 is SGHRS and CDR2 is YFSETQ. The CDR3 loop reads CASSLGLAGGRDTQYF. CDR3 in DNA: TGCGCCAGCAGCTTGGGGCTAGCGGGGGGCCGGGATACGCAGTATTTT.

In its sample, this clone was seen once. This CDR3 reads CASNPSPGFSYNEQFF. The CDR3 bases are TGTGCCAGCAACCCCTCTCCAGGGTTCTCCTACAATGAGCAGTTCTTC. The chain recombines TRBV7-2 with TRBJ2-1; the D gene is possibly TRBD1 (5 bases). Germline V CDR1 and CDR2: SGHTA, FQGNSA. V was shortened by 7 bases and J by 0 bases, with 16 bases between the two germline ends. The CDR3 sequence is 16 residues long.

The V and J genes are TRBV19 and TRBJ1-1; weak D call: TRBD1 (5 bases). CDR3 size: 16 residues. Germline-derived CDR1 and CDR2 are LNHDA and SQIVND (reference sequence). Between the trimmed V and J ends, which lost 5 bases and 1 base, there was a span of 17 bases. This chain's CDR3 is CASSLTSGTPNTEAFF. The CDR3 DNA reads as TGTGCCAGTAGTCTTACGTCTGGGACGCCGAACACTGAAGCTTTCTTT.

The chain is built from TRBV27 and TRBJ1-1; TRBD1 is a possible D gene (5 bases). Germline CDR1 reads MNHEY; CDR2 reads SMNVEV (reference sequence). This CDR3 spans 13 amino acids. Trimming took off 5 bases at V and 1 base at J, with 8 bases between the two ends. CDR3 nucleotides: TGTGCCAGCAGTATAACAGGGAACACTGAAGCTTTCTTT. Translated: CASSITGNTEAFF.